This TCR beta chain emerged from a study of blood T cell repertoires in COVID-19. In Seattle, patients joined the study during active infection and were tracked longitudinally. The repertoire was sequenced with immunoSEQ multiplex PCR; TCRdb's copy has only in-frame clones and lacks some. The profile shows around 300,000 clones, 90% of them singletons. The CDR3 spans 16 residues. Germline values: CDR1 SGHDT, CDR2 YYEEEE. Losses at the gene ends were 0 bases for V and 2 bases for J; bases not matched to a gene: 4. The sequenced sample consisted of peripheral blood. The chain combines TRBV5-6 with TRBJ2-3; 9 bases agree with TRBD2. The TCR originated in a woman aged 45 to 65 with COVID-19, enrolled during active disease. CDR3 bases: TGTGCCAGCAGCTTGGCCCTAGCGGGATTCACAGATACGCAGTATTTT. It encodes CASSLALAGFTDTQYF. Full variable domain (missing parts from reference TRBV5-6 and TRBJ2-3): DAGVTQSPTHLIKTRGQQVTLRCSPKSGHDTVSWYQQALGQGPQFIFQYYEEEERQRGNFPDRFSGHQFPNYSSELNVNALLLGDSALYLCASSLALAGFTDTQYFGPGTRLTVL.